Below are 5 T cell receptor beta chains sequenced from a single sample in a study of cytomegalovirus exposure and HLA in healthy donors. Libraries were prepared by immunoSEQ multiplex PCR; TCRdb keeps only in-frame clonotypes and omits some of them. Among 120,000 to 150,000 clones, about 91% were seen once, and the ten largest hold 7% to 9%. The specimen sequenced was PBMCs. The receptors were sampled from a woman younger than 35 in good health and CMV-seropositive.

The V gene is TRBV9, the J gene TRBJ2-2; D unclear. The CDR3 covers 13 residues. V lost 7 bases to trimming and J lost 5 bases, with 12 bases between them. Germline V CDR1 and CDR2: SGDLS, YYNGEE. The CDR3 nucleotides read TGTGCCAGCGGCCCCCACATTACCGGGGAGCTGTTTTTT. Translating gives CASGPHITGELFF.

The chain recombines TRBV4-3 with TRBJ2-5; 11 bases align to TRBD1. Germline V lookup: CDR1 LGHNA, CDR2 YSLEER. V lost 2 bases and J lost 4; bases outside the gene matches: 9. This CDR3 comprises 17 residues. The CDR3 nucleotides read TGCGCCAGCAGCCAACAAACCGGGACAGGGGGTTTAGAGACCCAGTACTTC. Its translation: CASSQQTGTGGLETQYF.

The CDR3 DNA follows: TGTGCCAGCAGCCCCACTAGCGGGGGGGCCTTTACGTTTCTGGATACGCAGTATTTT. This sequence encodes CASSPTSGGAFTFLDTQYF. The chain uses TRBV7-6 and TRBJ2-3; TRBD2 matches at 13 bases. J lost 6 bases, V lost 5 bases, and 17 bases had no gene match. The CDR3 contains 19 residues. Looked up from germline, CDR1 is SGHVS and CDR2 is FNYEAQ.

The rearrangement joins TRBV12-2 to TRBJ2-5; the listed D gene, TRBD2, was not tested against the DNA. TRBV12-2 is termed a pseudogene. The CDR3 totals 17 residues. CDR3: CASRYTTMDWNGETQYF. CDR3 DNA sequence: TGTGCAAGTCGCTACACAACGATGGACTGGAACGGGGAGACCCAGTACTTC.

V gene TRBV6-1 combines with J gene TRBJ1-5; maybe TRBD1 (5 bases). Germline CDR1 MNHNS, CDR2 SASEGT. The CDR3 runs to 13 residues. V was pared by 9 bases and J by 1 base, with 10 bases between. As DNA, the CDR3 is TGTGCCAGTAAGACAGCGAGCAATCAGCCCCAGCATTTT. Residues: CASKTASNQPQHF.